Listed below are T cell receptor beta chains from one sample, sequenced in a study of CD8+CD57+ T cells in acquired aplastic anemia. Using its own MiXCR run on the reads, TCRdb lists one record per CDR3 protein. The sample contains hundreds of thousands of distinct CDR3 sequences, 65% to 80% of which appear only once. The sample taken for sequencing was sorted CD4+, CD8+, or CD8+CD57+ T cells (not recorded which) from PBMCs. The source is a human donor in good health, serving as a control. CDR3s include the opening cysteine and the closing phenylalanine or tryptophan. D genes are given only for firm matches. For some rows the clone size is stated as once, few or many, or as a class when expanded; others skip it.

NA	NA	TRBV4-1	TRBJ1-6	CASSQESANNSPLHF	TGCGCCAGCAGCCAAGAATCGGCAAATAATTCACCCCTCCACTTT
TRBD2	NA	TRBV7-3	TRBJ2-5	CASSSRLAGVQGTQYF	TGTGCCAGCAGCTCACGACTAGCGGGAGTCCAAGGCACCCAGTACTTC
NA	NA	TRBV7-2	TRBJ2-7	CASSSGANREQYF	TGTGCCAGCAGCTCGGGGGCTAATCGGGAGCAGTACTTC
TRBD1	many	TRBV29-1	TRBJ2-7	CSVRADRDNEQYF	TGCAGCGTCCGAGCGGACAGGGACAACGAGCAGTACTTC
NA	NA	TRBV24-1	TRBJ1-2	CASSRHGRNSEASF	TGTGCCAGCAGCCGACACGGCAGGAACTCTGAAGCTTCCTTT
TRBD2	once	TRBV6-1	TRBJ2-7	CASTGGLAGDAAQYF	TGTGCCAGCACCGGGGGACTAGCGGGGGATGCGGCCCAGTACTTC
NA	NA	TRBV7-2	TRBJ1-1	CASSEGTTFIAFF	TGTGCCAGCAGTGAGGGGACCACGTTTATCGCTTTCTTT
TRBD1	NA	TRBV20-1	TRBJ2-7	CSARSWTGSSYEQYF	TGCAGTGCTAGGAGTTGGACAGGGAGCTCCTACGAGCAGTACTTC
TRBD1	many	TRBV20-1	TRBJ1-2	CSARGLDRASPGGYTF	TGCAGTGCTAGAGGATTGGACAGGGCCAGTCCGGGTGGCTACACCTTC
TRBD1	NA	TRBV15	TRBJ2-7	CATCSDRDRGLEQYF	TGTGCCACCTGCAGTGACAGGGACAGGGGTCTCGAGCAGTACTTC
NA	NA	TRBV7-9	TRBJ2-7	CASTGKRHSTEQYF	TGTGCCAGCACGGGGAAGAGACACAGCACTGAGCAGTACTTC
NA	NA	TRBV7-2	TRBJ1-5	CASSFRESRVNEQF	TGTGCCAGCAGCTTTCGGGAGTCCCGAGTGAATGAGCAGTTT
NA	NA	TRBV20-1	TRBJ1-1	CSAPRLDRREAFF	TGCAGTGCCCCTCGGCTGGATCGGCGGGAAGCTTTCTTT